What follows are 32 T cell receptor beta chains derived from one specimen sequenced in a study of shared clonotypes between healthy human individuals. Method: immunoSEQ multiplex PCR; TCRdb's copy keeps in-frame clones and lacks some. The sample records 2 million to 3 million clones, under 95% being singletons. The sequencing input was naive CD4+ T cells from PBMCs. Subset: CD45RA+ positively selected. The receptors shown here come from a man younger than 35 in good health. Some clones in this sample may be carry-over from other donors' samples.

The rearrangement links TRBV13 to TRBJ2-4; D may match TRBD1 or TRBD2 (5 bases each). Germline CDR1 and CDR2: PRHDT and FYEKMQ (reference sequence). The germline V and J ends were trimmed by 6 bases and 1 base, with 10 bases remaining between them. The CDR3 has 14 residues. CDR3 nucleotides: TGTGCCAGCAGAAGAGGGGTGGCCAAAAACATTCAGTACTTC. Translation gives CASRRGVAKNIQYF.

This clone was detected once. V and J are TRBV19 and TRBJ1-5; TRBD1 agrees at 11 bases. The trim removed 1 base at V and 0 bases at J, leaving 5 bases unmatched. The CDR3 sequence is 18 residues long. Per germline, CDR1 LNHDA and CDR2 SQIVND (reference sequence). DNA of the CDR3: TGTGCCAGTAGTATAGGCTGGGACAGGGGGATTAGCAATCAGCCCCAGCATTTT. It encodes CASSIGWDRGISNQPQHF.

Worth noting for this clone: Distinct nucleotide sequences in the sample also encode this CDR3. J is TRBJ2-7 and V is TRBV5-4; 8 bases match TRBD1. The ends lost 2 bases at V and 5 bases at J; junction bases unmatched: 6. From germline, CDR1 is SGHNT and CDR2 YYREEE (reference sequence). This CDR3 has 14 residues. The CDR3 sequence is CASSLGTGRDEQYF. The CDR3 DNA follows: TGTGCCAGCAGCTTAGGGACAGGTAGGGACGAGCAGTACTTC.

The chain couples TRBV10-3 to TRBJ2-5, with 10 bases aligning to TRBD1. CDR1 is ENHRY, CDR2 SYGVKD, per germline. This CDR3 is built from 16 residues. The trim removed 4 bases at V and 5 bases at J, leaving 10 bases unmatched. Here the CDR3 reads CAISARAGTGAETQYF. In nucleotides, the CDR3 is TGTGCCATCAGTGCCCGTGCCGGGACAGGGGCGGAGACCCAGTACTTC.

V gene TRBV7-9 combines with J gene TRBJ2-7; 8 bases agree with TRBD2. This CDR3 spans 16 amino acids. Trimming removed 5 bases from V and 1 base from J; junction bases left unmatched: 10. Looked up from germline, CDR1 is SEHNR and CDR2 is FQNEAQ (reference sequence). CDR3 amino acids: CASSPRGIAGSYEQYF. The CDR3 DNA sequence: TGTGCCAGCAGCCCACGTGGTATAGCGGGATCCTACGAGCAGTACTTC.

On this clone itself: The sample contains more than one DNA sequence encoding this CDR3. This chain joins TRBV25-1 and TRBJ2-1; D remains unclear. Per the germline V gene, CDR1 is MGHDK and CDR2 is SYGVNS. This CDR3 comprises 11 residues. Trimming removed 4 bases at V and 4 bases at J, with 2 bases between. The CDR3 reads CASSGYNEQFF. The CDR3 region has the DNA TGTGCCAGCAGTGGTTACAATGAGCAGTTCTTC.

V is TRBV7-2 and J is TRBJ2-5; D is perhaps TRBD2 (5 bases). Germline V gene sequence: CDR1 SGHTA, CDR2 FQGNSA. The CDR3 has 15 amino acids. The V end was cut by 5 bases, the J end by 3 bases, with 16 bases between. In DNA form, the CDR3 reads TGTGCCAGCAGCCCTCGTCTAGCAGCCGAAGAGACCCAGTACTTC. This translates into CASSPRLAAEETQYF.

The V call is TRBV5-1, the J call TRBJ2-5; no definite D call. The V end lost 7 bases, the J end lost 4 bases, and 11 bases lay between the germline ends. This CDR3 has 12 amino acids. Germline V gene lookup returns CDR1 SGHRS and CDR2 YFSETQ. The CDR3 spells CASRLSLETQYF. CDR3 in DNA: TGCGCCAGCCGCCTAAGTTTAGAGACCCAGTACTTC.

This rearrangement joins TRBV6-1 to TRBJ2-1; 9 positions match TRBD2. In germline, CDR1 is MNHNS, CDR2 SASEGT. J was trimmed by 6 bases and V by 4 bases; bases with no gene match: 4. This CDR3 region has 14 residues. The CDR3 coding sequence is TGTGCCAGCAGTGGGCTAGCGGGGACCAATGAGCAGTTCTTC. Translating it yields CASSGLAGTNEQFF.

The chain has TRBV6-5 and TRBJ2-2; unclear D gene. Trimming took off 6 bases at V and 3 bases at J, with 5 bases between the two ends. Germline assignment: CDR1 MNHEY and CDR2 SVGAGI. The CDR3 contains 12 residues. CDR3 loop: CASRPHTGELFF. The CDR3 DNA reads as TGTGCCAGCAGACCCCACACCGGGGAGCTGTTTTTT.

The chain links TRBV5-4 to TRBJ1-1; 8 bases map to TRBD1. This CDR3 has 14 residues. From germline, CDR1 is SGHNT and CDR2 YYREEE (reference sequence). V was pared by 5 bases and J by 1 base, with 4 bases of the junction left unmatched. The CDR3 region has the DNA TGTGCCAGCAGACCGGGACAGGCGAACACTGAAGCTTTCTTT. Its protein product is CASRPGQANTEAFF.

This chain joins TRBV6-4 and TRBJ1-2; D remains unclear. CDR1 MRHNA and CDR2 SNTAGT come from the germline V gene. With 4 bases removed from V and 7 bases from J, the gap between germline ends came to 13 bases. This CDR3 region has 13 residues. The CDR3 reads CASSGPGRLGYTF. DNA for the CDR3: TGTGCCAGCAGTGGTCCCGGTAGGCTTGGCTACACCTTC.

This chain uses TRBV7-2 with TRBJ2-7; D perhaps matches TRBD2 (5 bases). The CDR3 consists of 13 residues. V was clipped by 1 base and J by 3 bases, with 7 bases between them. Germline V CDR1 and CDR2: SGHTA, FQGNSA. Written as DNA, the CDR3 is TGTGCCAGCAGCTTAGAGAGGGTCTACGAGCAGTACTTC. Translated: CASSLERVYEQYF.

This chain joins TRBV20-1 and TRBJ2-7; D is uncertain. Germline lookup yields CDR1 DFQATT and CDR2 SNEGSKA (reference sequence). The V gene lost 6 bases and the J gene lost 9 bases, with 12 bases spanning the gap. The CDR3 covers 10 residues. The CDR3 region has the DNA TGCAGTGCCGCGTCGGACGGGCAGTACTTC. This gives the protein CSAASDGQYF.

The rearrangement links TRBV7-6 to TRBJ2-2; D gene ambiguous. This CDR3 is 16 amino acids long. The V and J ends lost 2 bases and 0 bases respectively, with 10 bases between them. Germline loops: CDR1 SGHVS, CDR2 FNYEAQ. In nucleotides, the CDR3 is TGTGCCAGCAGCTTATTTAGCCCTACGAACACCGGGGAGCTGTTTTTT. Translated, it gives CASSLFSPTNTGELFF.

Points on this clone: A junction end diverges from the germline sequence, so it may reflect a read error. This chain joins TRBV28 and TRBJ2-1, with D tentatively TRBD1 or TRBD2 (6 bases each). There are 11 residues in the CDR3. Germline V gene data show CDR1 as MDHEN and CDR2 as SYDVKM. The CDR3 here is CASSLRGERIF. The CDR3 region has the DNA TGTGCCAGCAGCCTAAGGGGGGAGAGGATCTTC.

The J gene is TRBJ1-2, the V gene TRBV11-2; D is undetermined. In germline, CDR1 is SGHAT, CDR2 FQNNGV. V was trimmed by 5 bases and J by 4 bases, leaving 17 bases between them. There are 15 residues in the CDR3. The CDR3 protein is CASSPSAGILYGYTF. In DNA, the CDR3 is TGTGCCAGCAGCCCTTCGGCTGGGATCCTCTATGGCTACACCTTC.

This chain joins TRBV27 and TRBJ1-5; perhaps TRBD1 as D (5 bases). This CDR3 comprises 16 residues. Germline loops: CDR1 MNHEY, CDR2 SMNVEV (reference sequence). The V and J ends lost 4 bases and 0 bases respectively, with 13 bases between them. The CDR3 protein is CASSSSTVYSNQPQHF. The CDR3 region has the DNA TGTGCCAGCAGTTCGTCGACAGTTTATAGCAATCAGCCCCAGCATTTT.

The chain is built from TRBV7-9 and TRBJ2-1, with 9 bases aligning to TRBD1. The ends lost 3 bases at V and 6 bases at J; junction bases unmatched: 6. The CDR3 sequence is 15 residues long. The germline V gene has CDR1 SEHNR and CDR2 FQNEAQ (reference sequence). The CDR3 is CASSLGQGGINEQFF. DNA for the CDR3: TGTGCCAGCAGCTTGGGACAGGGAGGCATCAATGAGCAGTTCTTC.

This clone was counted a single time. The rearrangement joins TRBV7-2 to TRBJ1-1, with a weak D call TRBD1 (6 bases). This CDR3 comprises 12 residues. CDR1 and CDR2 from the germline V gene are SGHTA and FQGNSA. V dropped 3 bases and J dropped 6 bases, with 8 bases sitting between them. CDR3 region: CASSFSGAEAFF. CDR3 DNA: TGTGCCAGCAGCTTTTCAGGGGCTGAAGCTTTCTTT.

CDR3 coding DNA: TGTGCCAGCAGTGAACCGTTGGGACAGGCCAAATTAAGTCCGAACACTGAAGCTTTCTTT. Translated, it gives CASSEPLGQAKLSPNTEAFF. V gene TRBV2 combines with J gene TRBJ1-1; TRBD1 aligns across 8 bases. V dropped 2 bases and J dropped 1; count of bases not matched to a gene: 18. The germline V gene has CDR1 SNHLY and CDR2 FYNNEI. The CDR3 length is 20 residues.

V is TRBV5-1 and J is TRBJ2-5; no firm D call. The DNA matches TRBJ2-7 better at its end, which makes the J call doubtful. Per germline, CDR1 SGHRS and CDR2 YFSETQ. The CDR3 runs 14 residues. DNA of the CDR3: TGCGCCAGCAGCTCTACCGGGCAGTCCTACGAGCAGTACTTC. Translating it yields CASSSTGQSYEQYF.

V gene TRBV28 combines with J gene TRBJ2-7; D is possibly TRBD2 (7 bases). CDR3 length: 14 residues. Germline V gene sequence: CDR1 MDHEN, CDR2 SYDVKM. The V end lost 2 bases, the J end lost 1 base, and 9 bases lay between the germline ends. The DNA of the CDR3 is TGTGCCAGCAGTTTACGGGGGGCATCCTACGAGCAGTACTTC. It specifies CASSLRGASYEQYF.

The chain is built from TRBV6-1 and TRBJ2-5; TRBD2 is a possible D gene (5 bases). The CDR3 runs 17 residues. The germline V gene has CDR1 MNHNS and CDR2 SASEGT. Between the trimmed V and J ends, which lost 2 bases and 5 bases, there was a span of 21 bases. CDR3 region: CASSEINAGLSGETQYF. The CDR3 bases are TGTGCCAGCAGTGAAATTAATGCTGGGCTTTCGGGGGAGACCCAGTACTTC.

This chain uses TRBV5-1 with TRBJ2-3; possible D gene TRBD2, 5 bases. V was trimmed by 3 bases and J by 5 bases, leaving 13 bases between them. This CDR3 spans 14 amino acids. From germline, CDR1 is SGHRS and CDR2 YFSETQ. The CDR3 coding sequence is TGCGCCAGCAGCTCCCGGACTCGGGGAGATACGCAGTATTTT. This translates into CASSSRTRGDTQYF.

Details on this clone: The same CDR3 is also encoded by other DNA sequences in this sample. The genes are TRBV18 and TRBJ2-3, with D unclear. The length of the CDR3 is 13 residues. CDR1 is KGHSH, CDR2 LQKENI, per germline. V dropped 4 bases and J dropped 0 bases, with 5 bases sitting between them. The CDR3 spells CASSLSSTDTQYF. The CDR3 region has the DNA TGTGCCAGCTCACTCTCTAGCACAGATACGCAGTATTTT.

This rearrangement joins TRBV5-1 to TRBJ2-3; D may be TRBD2 (5 bases). V was cut by 4 bases and J by 2 bases, with 17 bases left in between. Germline V gene lookup returns CDR1 SGHRS and CDR2 YFSETQ. This CDR3 comprises 16 residues. Written as DNA, the CDR3 is TGCGCCAGCAGCGCGTTGGAGGCGGGCACCACAGATACGCAGTATTTT. Translated, it gives CASSALEAGTTDTQYF. The complete variable domain, with remaining parts taken from reference TRBV5-1 and TRBJ2-3, reads KAGVTQTPRYLIKTRGQQVTLSCSPISGHRSVSWYQQTPGQGLQFLFEYFSETQRNKGNFPGRFSGRQFSNSRSEMNVSTLELGDSALYLCASSALEAGTTDTQYFGPGTRLTVL.

V usage is TRBV28 and J usage is TRBJ2-1, with a possible D match to TRBD2 (6 bases). This CDR3 comprises 13 residues. V was cut by 6 bases and J by 8 bases, with 14 bases left in between. CDR1 is MDHEN and CDR2 is SYDVKM in the germline V gene. For the CDR3, the DNA is TGTGCCAGCAGCCTAGCGTCTCGATATGAGCAGTTCTTC. Translating it yields CASSLASRYEQFF. Drawing the rest from reference TRBV28 and TRBJ2-1, the complete variable domain is DVKVTQSSRYLVKRTGEKVFLECVQDMDHENMFWYRQDPGLGLRLIYFSYDVKMKEKGDIPEGYSVSREKKERFSLILESASTNQTSMYLCASSLASRYEQFFGPGTRLTVL.

The DNA for the CDR3 is TGTGCCAGCACCCCGACAGGGGAGCTGGTCACAGATACGCAGTATTTT. Translated, it gives CASTPTGELVTDTQYF. V gene TRBV25-1 combines with J gene TRBJ2-3; TRBD1 aligns across 8 bases. This CDR3 has 16 amino acids. Trimming took 7 bases from V and 2 from J; bases not matched to a gene: 11. Germline CDR1 is MGHDK and CDR2 is SYGVNS. Looking up the rest from reference TRBV25-1 and TRBJ2-3 gives the full variable domain: EADIYQTPRYLVIGTGKKITLECSQTMGHDKMYWYQQDPGMELHLIHYSYGVNSTEKGDLSSESTVSRIRTEHFPLTLESARPSHTSQYLCASTPTGELVTDTQYFGPGTRLTVL.

This sequence joins TRBV4-1 and TRBJ2-3, with a possible D match to TRBD2 (7 bases). Germline CDR1 MGHRA, CDR2 YSYEKL. The length of the CDR3 is 15 residues. Trimming removed 0 bases from V and 4 bases from J, with 11 bases in between. CDR3 sequence reads: CASSQDRGAPDTQYF. The CDR3 bases are TGCGCCAGCAGCCAAGATCGGGGGGCCCCAGATACGCAGTATTTT.

The chain couples TRBV27 to TRBJ2-7; 10 bases fit TRBD1. The CDR3 runs to 15 residues. Germline assignment: CDR1 MNHEY and CDR2 SMNVEV (reference sequence). V was clipped by 8 bases and J by 4 bases; unmatched bases: 11. CDR3 protein: CASSTLDRGKYEQYF. DNA for the CDR3: TGTGCCAGCTCAACCCTGGACAGGGGGAAGTACGAGCAGTACTTC.

The chain recombines TRBV27 with TRBJ1-2, with D unclear. Trimming removed 1 base at V and 9 bases at J, with 9 bases between. Germline CDR1 reads MNHEY; CDR2 reads SMNVEV (reference sequence). The CDR3 contains 12 residues. The CDR3 bases are TGTGCCAGCAGTTTATTGGGTGGTAGCTACACCTTC. Protein: CASSLLGGSYTF.